This T cell receptor beta chain was documented in a study of T cells after posttransplantation cyclophosphamide. Study conclusions and caveats: Tissue-infiltrating T cells from skin or gut overlapped little with blood T cells. Recipient CMV seropositivity and CMV reactivation strongly tracked TRB clonality.

A note on this clone: No antigen is known for it.

A marrow graft followed busulfan-fludarabine conditioning, with cyclophosphamide on days +3 and +4. The germline V gene encodes CDR1 SGHTA and CDR2 FQGTGA. The CDR3 is 19 residues long. The ends lost 5 bases at V and 0 bases at J; junction bases unmatched: 9. Sequencing was performed with immunoSEQ multiplex PCR; in TCRdb, only in-frame clones are kept and a portion is missing. The sample lists 3,500 to 5,500 clones; 82% were seen once. The source of this sequence is a male patient in his fifties or sixties who received an allogeneic stem cell transplant from an unrelated donor, was CMV-positive, and had acute GVHD only. Some of the T cells might come from the graft donor. The input for sequencing was PBMCs, taken 86 days after allogeneic stem cell transplant with posttransplant cyclophosphamide. The chain uses TRBV7-3 and TRBJ2-6, with TRBD1 identical over 11 bases. The CDR3 loop reads CASSPWTGGFLSGANVLTF. CDR3 sequence (DNA): TGTGCCAGCAGCCCCTGGACAGGGGGCTTTCTCTCTGGGGCCAACGTCCTGACTTTC.